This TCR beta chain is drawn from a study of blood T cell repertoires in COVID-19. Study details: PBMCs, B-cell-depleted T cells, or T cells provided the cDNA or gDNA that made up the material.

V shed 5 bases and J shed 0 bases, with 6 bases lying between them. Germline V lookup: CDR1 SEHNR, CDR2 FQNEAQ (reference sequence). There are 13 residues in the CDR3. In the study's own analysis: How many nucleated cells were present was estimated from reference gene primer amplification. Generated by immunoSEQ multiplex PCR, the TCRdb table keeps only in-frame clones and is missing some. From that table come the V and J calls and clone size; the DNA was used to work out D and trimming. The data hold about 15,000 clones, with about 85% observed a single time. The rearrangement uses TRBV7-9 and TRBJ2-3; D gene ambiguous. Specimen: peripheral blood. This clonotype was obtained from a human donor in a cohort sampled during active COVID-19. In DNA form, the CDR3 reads TGTGCCAGCAGCCTACTAAGCACAGATACGCAGTATTTT. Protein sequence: CASSLLSTDTQYF.